This entry concerns a single TCR beta chain. What it recognizes is unknown. Oncomine TCR Beta short-read sequencing was applied to DNA from cultured CD4+ T cells. TCRdb analysed the PCR reads with MiXCR anew, one entry per CDR3 protein. In the table there are about 14,000 distinct CDR3 sequences, nearly 80% of which are singletons. The sample comes from a study of vaccination and CD4 T cells after COVID-19. Treatment of the sample: roughly ten-day PBMC culture with coronavirus spike peptide pools or control peptides (ViraFEST assay). This TCR was sampled from a human donor who received a COVID-19 vaccine. Sequenced material: CD4+ T cells from blood, cultured in vitro, taken after SARS-CoV-2 vaccination.

CDR3 sequence reads: CAWTKGQVNSPLHF. The CDR3 region has the DNA TGTGCCTGGACGAAGGGGCAGGTTAATTCACCCCTCCACTTT. The chain combines TRBV30 with TRBJ1-6, with D maybe TRBD1 (5 bases). V was pared by 4 bases and J by 6 bases, with 13 bases between. Germline assignment: CDR1 GTSNPN and CDR2 SVGIG (reference sequence). The CDR3 is 14 amino acids.